This passage covers 20 T cell receptor beta chains from one sample sequenced in a study of blood T cell repertoires in COVID-19. Sequenced by immunoSEQ multiplex PCR; TCRdb stores in-frame clones only, minus some. The sample includes hundreds of thousands of clones, around 87% of them seen just once. The sequenced material came from peripheral blood. The receptors were gathered from a woman aged 55-70 years with COVID-19, enrolled during active disease.

The chain joins TRBV6-2 or TRBV6-3 to TRBJ2-7; possible D gene TRBD1, 5 bases. The germline V gene has CDR1 MNHEY and CDR2 SVGEGT. This CDR3 region has 18 residues. The ends were cut back, 0 bases at V and 5 bases at J, with 23 bases in the middle. The CDR3 loop reads CASSYSVLRVDSGDEQYF. The DNA for the CDR3 is TGTGCCAGCAGTTACTCGGTACTCCGGGTCGACAGTGGAGACGAGCAGTACTTC.

The chain recombines TRBV5-4 with TRBJ1-1; possible D gene TRBD1, 5 bases. Germline CDR1 is SGHNT and CDR2 is YYREEE (reference sequence). V was trimmed by 3 bases and J by 0 bases, leaving 9 bases between them. This CDR3 has 14 residues. DNA for the CDR3: TGTGCCAGCAGCTCGCAGACAGTGAACACTGAAGCTTTCTTT. Amino acid sequence: CASSSQTVNTEAFF.

The chain uses TRBV18 and TRBJ2-3; D perhaps matches TRBD2 (7 bases). The CDR3 covers 16 residues. V gave up 5 bases and J gave up 1 base, with 16 bases separating them. CDR1 KGHSH and CDR2 LQKENI come from the germline V gene. CDR3 bases: TGTGCCAGCTCAGGGCGGGGGCCCTCCGGCACAGATACGCAGTATTTT. Translating it yields CASSGRGPSGTDTQYF.

This chain connects TRBV6-5 to TRBJ2-5; maybe TRBD2 (6 bases). The CDR3 runs to 14 residues. The V and J ends lost 8 bases and 2 bases respectively, with 15 bases between them. Germline V CDR1 and CDR2: MNHEY, SVGAGI. In DNA form, the CDR3 reads TGTGCCAGCGGGGGGACGGGGAATCAAGAGACCCAGTACTTC. Its protein is CASGGTGNQETQYF.

The table lists this clone with a count of one. V and J are TRBV18 and TRBJ1-2; tentatively, D is TRBD1 (6 bases). This CDR3 comprises 14 residues. Deletions cut 4 bases from V and 4 bases from J, with 13 bases between. CDR1 is KGHSH, CDR2 LQKENI, per germline. The CDR3 sequence is CASSQGTGPYGYTF. The CDR3 DNA reads as TGTGCCAGCTCACAGGGAACAGGGCCCTATGGCTACACCTTC. The variable domain in full, completed from reference TRBV18 and TRBJ1-2, reads NAGVMQNPRHLVRRRGQEARLRCSPMKGHSHVYWYRQLPEEGLKFMVYLQKENIIDESGMPKERFSAEFPKEGPSILRIQQVVRGDSAAYFCASSQGTGPYGYTFGSGTRLTVV.

This rearrangement joins TRBV7-9 to TRBJ2-2; 9 bases agree with TRBD1. Trimming at V came to 3 bases and at J to 3 bases, leaving 5 bases not matched to a gene. The CDR3 runs to 16 residues. Looked up from germline, CDR1 is SEHNR and CDR2 is FQNEAQ (reference sequence). The CDR3 sequence is CASSLGGQGDTGELFF. CDR3 DNA: TGTGCCAGCAGCTTGGGGGGACAGGGAGACACCGGGGAGCTGTTTTTT. Drawing the rest from reference TRBV7-9 and TRBJ2-2, the complete variable domain is DTGVSQNPRHKITKRGQNVTFRCDPISEHNRLYWYRQTLGQGPEFLTYFQNEAQLEKSRLLSDRFSAERPKGSFSTLEIQRTEQGDSAMYLCASSLGGQGDTGELFFGEGSRLTVL.

The rearrangement joins TRBV10-2 to TRBJ1-4; D gene uncertain. Germline V CDR1 and CDR2: WSHSY, SAAADI. V was trimmed by 6 bases and J by 7 bases, leaving 18 bases between them. The CDR3 is made up of 15 amino acids. CDR3 nucleotides: TGCGCCAGCAGCGCCCTTTGGCCCCGTGGTGAAAAACTGTTTTTT. Amino acids: CASSALWPRGEKLFF.

This clone is a singleton in its sample. The CDR3 DNA follows: TGTGCCTGGAGTAGATCAGGGGGAGAGCAGTACTTC. Amino acid sequence: CAWSRSGGEQYF. V is TRBV30 and J is TRBJ2-7, with 7 bases fitting TRBD1. V lost 2 bases to trimming and J lost 7 bases; unmatched junction nucleotides: 5. The CDR3 has 12 residues. From germline, CDR1 is GTSNPN and CDR2 SVGIG (reference sequence). The full variable domain, completed using reference TRBV30 and TRBJ2-7, is SQTIHQWPATLVQPVGSPLSLECTVEGTSNPNLYWYRQAAGRGLQLLFYSVGIGQISSEVPQNLSASRPQDRQFILSSKKLLLSDSGFYLCAWSRSGGEQYFGPGTRLTVT.

V and J are TRBV4-2 and TRBJ2-7; tentative D call: TRBD1 (5 bases). Germline CDR1 is LGHNA and CDR2 is YNFKEQ. Trimming shortened V by 1 base and J by 0 bases, and 13 bases separated the two germline ends. This CDR3 region has 16 residues. Here the CDR3 DNA reads TGTGCCAGCAGCCAAGTGGGGCAGATAAGCTCCTACGAGCAGTACTTC. This codes for CASSQVGQISSYEQYF.

V is TRBV7-2 and J is TRBJ2-5; 10 bases agree with TRBD1. V gave up 5 bases and J gave up 5 bases; unmatched junction bases: 11. The CDR3 spans 16 residues. Per the germline V gene, CDR1 is SGHTA and CDR2 is FQGNSA. The CDR3 sequence: CASSRETGTGVETQYF. CDR3 bases: TGTGCCAGCAGCCGGGAAACCGGGACAGGGGTGGAGACCCAGTACTTC.

This clone was counted a few times. Written as DNA, the CDR3 is TGTGCCAGCAACTTAGGACAGAACACTGAAGCTTTCTTT. This encodes CASNLGQNTEAFF. The chain couples TRBV3-1 (or the pseudogene TRBV3-2) to TRBJ1-1, with TRBD1 as a possible D gene (5 bases). Germline assignment: CDR1 LGHDT and CDR2 YNNKEL (reference sequence). Trimming left V 7 bases short and J 1 base short, with 10 bases between. The CDR3 totals 13 residues.

This chain uses TRBV7-6 with TRBJ2-3, with D perhaps TRBD2 (5 bases). This CDR3 is built from 16 residues. CDR1 and CDR2 (germline): SGHVS, FNYEAQ. The V end was cut by 6 bases, the J end by 4 bases, with 20 bases between. CDR3 nucleotide sequence: TGTGCCAGCAGTGCCTCGACTAACGAAGTTGCAGATACGCAGTATTTT. Translation: CASSASTNEVADTQYF.

This clone was picked up a small number of times. The V call is TRBV19, the J call TRBJ2-2, with TRBD1 matching 9 bases. Germline V gene sequence: CDR1 LNHDA, CDR2 SQIVND (reference sequence). The length of the CDR3 is 14 residues. The ends lost 7 bases at V and 7 bases at J; junction bases unmatched: 7. The CDR3 nucleotides read TGTGCCAGTACCAAACAGGGGGCCCACGGGGAGCTGTTTTTT. Amino acid sequence: CASTKQGAHGELFF.

V usage is TRBV18 and J usage is TRBJ1-3, with a possible D match to TRBD1 (5 bases). V lost 3 bases and J 0 bases, leaving 9 bases between the germline ends. This CDR3 spans 15 amino acids. Germline V gives CDR1 KGHSH, CDR2 LQKENI. In DNA form, the CDR3 reads TGTGCCAGCTCACCCGGACAAACCTCTGGAAACACCATATATTTT. Encoded protein: CASSPGQTSGNTIYF. Complete variable domain (other parts from reference TRBV18 and TRBJ1-3): NAGVMQNPRHLVRRRGQEARLRCSPMKGHSHVYWYRQLPEEGLKFMVYLQKENIIDESGMPKERFSAEFPKEGPSILRIQQVVRGDSAAYFCASSPGQTSGNTIYFGEGSWLTVV.

The table lists this clone with a count of one. This rearrangement joins TRBV3-1 (or the pseudogene TRBV3-2) to TRBJ2-5; 8 bases agree with TRBD2. J was trimmed by 4 bases and V by 5 bases; bases with no gene match: 9. The V gene's germline CDR1 is LGHDT and CDR2 YNNKEL (reference sequence). The CDR3 length is 15 residues. CDR3 DNA sequence: TGTGCCAGCAGCAAGCGGACAGCGGGGGTAGAGACCCAGTACTTC. The encoded protein is CASSKRTAGVETQYF.

This rearrangement joins TRBV19 to TRBJ2-7; TRBD1 might be the D (5 bases). Per the germline V gene, CDR1 is LNHDA and CDR2 is SQIVND (reference sequence). This CDR3 is 15 amino acids long. V lost 1 base and J 3 bases, leaving 13 bases between the germline ends. The CDR3 DNA is TGTGCCAGTAGTATAGGTCCAGGGATTGGCTACGAGCAGTACTTC. Protein product: CASSIGPGIGYEQYF. Using reference TRBV19 and TRBJ2-7 for the parts outside the CDR3, the full variable domain is DGGITQSPKYLFRKEGQNVTLSCEQNLNHDAMYWYRQDPGQGLRLIYYSQIVNDFQKGDIAEGYSVSREKKESFPLTVTSAQKNPTAFYLCASSIGPGIGYEQYFGPGTRLTVT.

J is TRBJ1-5 and V is TRBV27; tentative D call: TRBD1 (5 bases). Looked up from germline, CDR1 is MNHEY and CDR2 is SMNVEV (reference sequence). Trimming cost V 2 bases and J 5 bases, with 10 bases left between them. CDR3 size: 14 residues. Here the CDR3 reads CASSLQGVDQPQHF. In DNA, the CDR3 is TGTGCCAGCAGTTTACAGGGCGTCGATCAGCCCCAGCATTTT.

V gene TRBV6-1 combines with J gene TRBJ1-5; D unresolved. CDR1 is MNHNS, CDR2 SASEGT, per germline. V was trimmed by 3 bases and J by 1 base, leaving 7 bases between them. The CDR3 totals 14 residues. The CDR3 sequence is CASSDRGSNQPQHF. As DNA, the CDR3 is TGTGCCAGCAGTGACAGAGGAAGCAATCAGCCCCAGCATTTT.

The V and J genes are TRBV7-3 and TRBJ2-1; 12 bases match TRBD1. The ends lost 5 bases at V and 3 bases at J; junction bases unmatched: 2. The CDR3 totals 15 residues. Germline V lookup: CDR1 SGHTA, CDR2 FQGTGA. The CDR3 loop is CASSGTGGLYNEQFF. As DNA, the CDR3 is TGTGCCAGCAGCGGGACAGGGGGCCTCTACAATGAGCAGTTCTTC. The entire variable domain, with the rest obtained from reference TRBV7-3 and TRBJ2-1, is as follows: GAGVSQTPSNKVTEKGKYVELRCDPISGHTALYWYRQSLGQGPEFLIYFQGTGAADDSGLPNDRFFAVRPEGSVSTLKIQRTERGDSAVYLCASSGTGGLYNEQFFGPGTRLTVL.

The rearrangement joins TRBV18 to TRBJ2-5; D is possibly TRBD1 (5 bases). Germline CDR1 KGHSH, CDR2 LQKENI. V lost 3 bases, J lost 5 bases, and 16 bases lay in between. This CDR3 is built from 15 residues. CDR3 coding DNA: TGTGCCAGCTCACCCCGGGCCCACCAGGGTGAGACCCAGTACTTC. Translating it yields CASSPRAHQGETQYF.